The T cell receptor beta chain described here comes from a study of control samples from healthy donors and cancer patients. Details on this clone: Other nucleotide sequences from this sample produce the same CDR3.

Data came from immunoSEQ multiplex PCR; TCRdb stores just in-frame clones and leaves some out. Of around 130,000 clones listed, roughly 90% are singletons. V was trimmed by 1 base and J by 6 bases, leaving 7 bases between them. The CDR3 contains 12 residues. What was sequenced was blood. The source is a man aged 45-60 years in good health. The V and J genes are TRBV12-3 or TRBV12-4 and TRBJ2-7; D gene unclear. CDR3: CASSLGPTEQYF. As DNA, the CDR3 is TGTGCCAGCAGTTTAGGGCCAACCGAGCAGTACTTC.